The rows below give T cell receptor beta chains drawn from one sample of a study of CD4 T cells in relation to SARS-CoV-2 and coronaviruses. The method was immunoSEQ multiplex PCR; TCRdb's version includes in-frame clones alone and lacks a portion of them. The profile shows approximately 11,000 clones, about nine tenths of them singletons. Specimen: naive CD4+ T cells from PBMCs. All receptors come from an adult with COVID-19. Each CDR3 is given with its conserved first and last residue. The D gene is left open where the match is weak. Expanded clones are given a class, and other clones once, few, many or no size at all.

V	J	size	D	DNA	CDR3
TRBV6-5	TRBJ1-2	NA	NA	TGTGCCAGCAGTTACTCGCAGGTCTATGGCTACACCTTC	CASSYSQVYGYTF
TRBV5-1	TRBJ2-5	NA	NA	TGCGCCAGCAGCTTTAACGGTCAAGAGACCCAGTACTTC	CASSFNGQETQYF
TRBV25-1	TRBJ1-1	NA	NA	TGTGCCAGCAAGACAGAGGGAAAGGTGAACACTGAAGCTTTCTTT	CASKTEGKVNTEAFF
TRBV19	TRBJ2-3	NA	TRBD1	TGTGCCAGTAGTATTAGGCAGGGGGAGCAGTATTTT	CASSIRQGEQYF
TRBV3-1/TRBV3-2	TRBJ1-6	NA	NA	TGTGCCAGCAGCCAAGTTCGCACAGGTGGTGGACATAATTCACCCCTCCACTTT	CASSQVRTGGGHNSPLHF
TRBV7-9	TRBJ2-1	NA	TRBD2	TGTGCCAGCAGACTAGCGGAGAGCTCCTACAATGAGCAGTTCTTC	CASRLAESSYNEQFF
TRBV9	TRBJ2-1	NA	TRBD1	TGTGCCAGCAGCGGTAGACAGGGGGCGGTAGAGCAGTTCTTC	CASSGRQGAVEQFF
TRBV18	TRBJ2-2	NA	NA	TGTGCCAGCTCACCACTCAGGACGAACACCGGGGAGCTGTTTTTT	CASSPLRTNTGELFF
TRBV6-6	TRBJ1-5	NA	TRBD1	TGTGCCAGCAGATCCGGGACAGGGGGCCGTAATCAGCCCCAGCATTTT	CASRSGTGGRNQPQHF
TRBV10-3	TRBJ1-5	few	NA	TGTGCCATCAGTGAGTCACTGGGGGATCAGCCCCAGCATTTT	CAISESLGDQPQHF
TRBV10-3	TRBJ2-7	NA	NA	TGTGCCATCAGTGAGGTTTACGAGCAGTACTTC	CAISEVYEQYF
TRBV12-3/TRBV12-4	TRBJ1-1	NA	NA	TGTGCCAGCAGTTTTGGCACTGAAGCTTTCTTT	CASSFGTEAFF
TRBV10-3	TRBJ2-1	NA	TRBD1	TGTGCCATCAGTGGACAGGGGGGTCTCGATGAGCAGTTCTTC	CAISGQGGLDEQFF
TRBV7-2	TRBJ2-7	NA	NA	TGTGCCAGCTCCCAGCTCAGGGCCACCTACGAGCAGTACTTC	CASSQLRATYEQYF
TRBV6-5	TRBJ1-5	NA	NA	TGTGCCAGCAGTTACGCAGGACCCGGGGATCAGCCCCAGCATTTT	CASSYAGPGDQPQHF
TRBV5-6	TRBJ1-1	NA	NA	TGTGCCAGCGAGGGTGGGGGGTATAGGACTGAAGCTTTCTTT	CASEGGGYRTEAFF
TRBV5-1	TRBJ2-3	NA	NA	TGCGCCAGCAGCTTGGCCCGGCTAGCTATTGAGCAAGATACGCAGTATTTT	CASSLARLAIEQDTQYF
TRBV6-5	TRBJ2-3	NA	NA	TGTGCCACCCGGTCCGGGGGTACAGATACGCAGTATTTT	CATRSGGTDTQYF
TRBV14	TRBJ2-7	once	TRBD1	TGTGCCAGCAGCCTGATTCCCCCCGGGACAGGGGCCTCCTACGAGCAGTACTTC	CASSLIPPGTGASYEQYF
TRBV2	TRBJ1-2	NA	NA	TGTGCCAGCAGAGCGATAGGGTATGGCTACACCTTC	CASRAIGYGYTF
TRBV11-2	TRBJ1-2	NA	TRBD1	TGTGCCAGCAGCTTAGGAGACAGGGGGGTCGGTTATGGCTACACCTTC	CASSLGDRGVGYGYTF
TRBV7-9	TRBJ2-3	NA	TRBD1	TGTGCCAGCAGTTTCGGGGACAGGGAGTATTTT	CASSFGDREYF
TRBV4-2	TRBJ2-4	few	NA	TGTGCCAGCAGGTCCTCCAAAAACATTCAGTACTTC	CASRSSKNIQYF
TRBV9	TRBJ2-3	NA	NA	TGTGCCAGCAGCGTAGCGGGTTCTAGCACAGATACGCAGTATTTT	CASSVAGSSTDTQYF
TRBV7-2	TRBJ1-3	NA	NA	TGTGCCAGCAGCCCCGACATCTCTGGAAACACCATATATTTT	CASSPDISGNTIYF
TRBV3-1/TRBV3-2	TRBJ1-5	NA	NA	TGTGCCAGCAGCCGGACAAGGAATCAGCCCCAGCATTTT	CASSRTRNQPQHF
TRBV2	TRBJ1-5	NA	NA	TGTGCCAGCAGTGAAGTGGGGGGAAGCAATCAGCCCCAGCATTTT	CASSEVGGSNQPQHF
TRBV11-2	TRBJ2-3	NA	NA	TGTGCCAGCAGCTTAGATGGGACGGGGGCCTTCCCAGATACGCAGTATTTT	CASSLDGTGAFPDTQYF
TRBV7-3	TRBJ2-1	once	NA	TGTGCCAGCAGCGAGGGACGGGGTGAGCAGTTCTTC	CASSEGRGEQFF
TRBV5-4	TRBJ2-5	NA	NA	TGTGCCAGCAGTGCTGGACCCAACCAAGAGACCCAGTACTTC	CASSAGPNQETQYF
TRBV5-6	TRBJ1-5	NA	TRBD1	TGTGCCAGCAGCAGGACCGACAGGGCCGACCAGCCCCAGCATTTT	CASSRTDRADQPQHF
TRBV5-1	TRBJ1-2	NA	NA	TGCGCCAGCAGCTTGGATGTTACGGGAAACTATGGCTACACCTTC	CASSLDVTGNYGYTF
TRBV9	TRBJ2-5	NA	NA	TGTGCCAGCAGCGTAGGGGTGGAGGCGGCCCAGTACTTC	CASSVGVEAAQYF
TRBV5-1	TRBJ2-7	NA	TRBD1	TGCGCCAGCAGCTCCGGGACAGGCATCCACGAGCAGTACTTC	CASSSGTGIHEQYF
TRBV6-5	TRBJ2-5	NA	NA	TGTGCCAGCAACAATGGGGAGACCCAGTACTTC	CASNNGETQYF
TRBV7-2	TRBJ1-4	NA	NA	TGTGCCAGCAGCTTAGGACAAATCAATGAAAAACTGTTTTTT	CASSLGQINEKLFF
TRBV19	TRBJ1-3	NA	NA	TGTGCCAGTACCTCAATGGGGATTGGAAACACCATATATTTT	CASTSMGIGNTIYF
TRBV5-1	TRBJ2-2	NA	TRBD2	TGCGCCAGCACGAAGACTAGCGGGGGCTCGAACACCGGGGAGCTGTTTTTT	CASTKTSGGSNTGELFF
TRBV5-1	TRBJ2-7	NA	TRBD1	TGCGCCAGCAGCCGGGGGACAGGGGGACAGATTTTCGAGCAGTACTTC	CASSRGTGGQIFEQYF
TRBV4-1	TRBJ1-2	few	NA	TGCGCCAGCAGCCACGTAGGGGCAACTGGTGGCTACACCTTC	CASSHVGATGGYTF
TRBV5-1	TRBJ2-3	NA	TRBD2	TGCGCCAGCAGCTCGGGACTAGCGGGGGGAGATACGCAGTATTTT	CASSSGLAGGDTQYF
TRBV11-3	TRBJ2-2	NA	NA	TGTGCCAGCAGGGCGGCCCGGGCGATCCCCGGGGAGCTGTTTTTT	CASRAARAIPGELFF
TRBV10-2	TRBJ1-5	NA	NA	TGCGCCAGCAGTGATGGGGGAACCAATCAGCCCCAGCATTTT	CASSDGGTNQPQHF
TRBV6-5	TRBJ2-4	NA	NA	TGTGCCAGCAGCCCGGGAGAGCTAGCCAAAAACATTCAGTACTTC	CASSPGELAKNIQYF
TRBV27	TRBJ1-6	NA	TRBD1	TGTGCCAGCAATGACGACAGGGAGAATTCACCCCTCCACTTT	CASNDDRENSPLHF